This TCR beta chain was observed in a study of cytomegalovirus exposure and HLA in healthy donors (dated by TCRdb to the late 2010s). For the wider study: According to an earlier analysis of several hundred of the donors, about 190 million T cells yielded some 110 million unique TCR beta sequences and roughly 280 Gb of sequence data. The genetic ancestry cluster associated with self-reported Caucasian donors included approximately 85% of the 300 to 450 genotyped donors. The number of typed donors differed by locus: 629-630 for A, B, C, DRB1 and DQB1; 500 to 550 for DQA1; approximately 600 for DPA1; and roughly 470 for DPB1. About 5 DR-DQ haplotypes were handled as single units for association and clustering, since linkage in the cohort was strong. In a later genetic analysis, genome-wide SNP genotypes for about three fifths of the 666 donors were used, and that subset was treated as a discovery cohort. All discovery cohort repertoires had been generated using a single sequencing platform. In an earlier analysis of roughly 580 of the donors, high-throughput TCR beta sequencing was used to judge whether each TCR beta V gene segment behaved as functional or pseudogenic. Among 300 to 500 genotyped donors of the cohort, an average of approximately 220,000 unique TCR beta nucleotide sequences was sequenced per donor, of which about 19% were non-productive. Approximately 310 gigabases of sequencing data and approximately 84 million unique TCR sequences were included in an early release covering around 600 HLA-typed donors. Donor age, sex, ethnicity and CMV serostatus were compiled alongside the repertoire data. A later analysis re-examined previously published TCR beta repertoires from several hundred donors and added high-resolution HLA genotyping to investigate patterns of TCR occurrence. The aim of the study was to test whether cataloging public T cell receptors could identify signatures of past pathogen exposure. HLA typing included class I and class II loci at four-digit resolution. Using immunosequencing, the study profiled T cell repertoires from about 650 subjects and related those repertoires to cytomegalovirus serostatus. To predict cytomegalovirus infection status, the study combined high-throughput TCR immunosequencing, statistical association of individual TCRs with disease status, and machine learning. Rather than drawing on any new phenotypic data, the later analysis identified candidate immune exposures from TCR beta sequences and the way those sequences occurred across donors. In addition to the first cohort of roughly 700 subjects, a separate validation cohort of approximately 130 different subjects was used. Beyond this particular receptor, the publication reports: While some public TCRs were present in many individuals, most TCR sequences turned up only very rarely across donors. Assigning TCR associations to individual alleles was difficult when HLA alleles, especially DR and DQ, strongly co-occurred. A total of fewer than 200 TCR beta chains were listed by the study as associated with cytomegalovirus. In a later analysis, the rate of TCR association differed among HLA loci, with DRB1 alleles having the most associated TCRs and HLA-C alleles having the fewest. Specific HLA alleles were associated with some 15,000 TCR beta sequences at a false discovery rate of 0.05 in a later analysis. Correlated functional status among segregating V segments might reflect linkage disequilibrium, but an unknown experimental factor could not be ruled out. Because counts were too low, about 15 rarely observed V segments, including chromosome 9 orphons, were left out of the earlier analysis of about 500 of the donors. Broadly in line with IMGT annotations, most TCR beta V segments showed up in productive rearrangements about 87% or about 30% of the time in an earlier analysis of some 590 of the donors. According to a later analysis, most CMV-associated TCR beta chains appeared to be HLA-restricted, and the HLA associations seemed to be driven largely by CMV exposure. In vitro tests confirmed that three of the cytomegalovirus-associated TCR beta chains recognize cytomegalovirus antigens. This cohort had only TCR beta chains sequenced, and the lack of alpha or paired-chain data limited which features could be detected. Because HLA typing was unavailable for some donors at each locus, only the typed subset was used in association tests. In a later analysis, HLA-associated TCR beta chains were found to be more clonally expanded and to have lower generation probabilities than equally common non-associated chains. V-gene and J-gene trimming of TCR beta chains was associated with a missense DCLRE1C variant in a later genetic analysis, and the association was replicated in an independent cohort. The authors suggested that the approach could potentially be extended to other disease states and immunological phenotypes. In a later analysis, several top co-occurrence clusters were reported to appear linked to parvovirus B19, influenza, CMV and Epstein-Barr virus. The presence/absence analyses assumed that sequencing depth was roughly uniform across donors, and that assumption may not be true. The only immune exposure information available for the cohort was CMV serostatus. The classifier was reported to diagnose cytomegalovirus status with high specificity and sensitivity in both the original and validation cohorts. Compared with the approximately 670-donor mean, donors in an Asian-associated ancestry cluster had fewer N-insertions in productive TCRs, according to a later genetic analysis. A further reported finding was that TCR beta sequences accurately predicted the HLA-A and HLA-B alleles for most subjects in the first cohort. The 87-base-pair reads could not distinguish some IMGT-functional V segments, including TRBV6-2 and TRBV6-3, so those segments were excluded. The sequencing pipeline was judged likely to have produced a cluster of highly shared sequence variants as a technical artifact.

This clone was picked up a small number of times. No antigen is known for it. Base qualities were left out, and no much larger clone turns up one base away. The cohort comprised several hundred healthy bone marrow donors. At the time of sampling, every cohort member was nominally healthy, though immune exposures that went unrecorded were likely present. The donor tested CMV seronegative and was one of the 352 seronegative cohort members. A peripheral blood sample was provided by each donor, and peripheral blood mononuclear cells were used for TCR beta sequencing. The Qiagen DNeasy Blood Extraction Kit was used to extract genomic DNA from the blood cell samples. Receptors were amplified or captured by the immunoSEQ multiplex PCR assay. The multiplex PCR relied on a mix of 60 forward primers for TCR Vbeta segments and 13 reverse primers for TCR Jbeta segments. The CDR3 region of rearranged TCR beta genes was amplified from genomic DNA with a multiplex PCR assay. Amplified TCR beta libraries were sequenced as 87-base-pair reads on the Illumina HiSeq System. The study's own analysis went as follows. Across the 670 or so repertoires, a later analysis counted tens of millions of unique TCR beta chains, approximately 10 million of which were shared by at least two donors. Raw reads were error-corrected and collapsed into unique sequences with a nearest-neighbor algorithm that merged closely related sequences to remove PCR and sequencing errors. V, D and J gene segments were assigned by aligning CDR3 sequences to IMGT reference sequences. For a sequence to be retained, at least a six-nucleotide match to both a V gene segment and a J gene segment was required. Rearrangements were called productive when the CDR3 lacked stop codons and stayed in frame with V and J; all others were non-productive. CDR3 was defined by IMGT convention, running from the second conserved V-encoded cysteine to the conserved J-encoded phenylalanine. The earlier analysis of about 620 of the donors excluded sequences that lacked an unambiguous match to a single V gene segment. In an earlier analysis of more than 500 of the donors, a V segment was called functional when productive rearrangements were above 56.7%, and segregating when the standard deviation between donors exceeded 5%. A statistical classification framework was built to diagnose cytomegalovirus status from the catalog of TCR beta chain sequences. In a later analysis, V and J genes were assigned by comparing TCR nucleotide sequences against IMGT/GENE-DB human TR gene sequences. In a later analysis, CDR3 sequences and most-parsimonious VDJ recombination scenarios were assigned using the TCRdist pipeline. In a later analysis, each TCR beta chain was defined by its CDR3 amino acid sequence together with its V-gene family, and reads without a unique V-gene family were excluded. In a later analysis, approximately 590 highly shared, low-generation-probability nucleotide sequences were removed to address suspected cross-contamination and a sequencing artifact. For each public chain, a later analysis derived a clonal expansion index from normalized ranks of inferred template counts within each repertoire. A later analysis computed generation probabilities with a VDJ recombination model fitted to out-of-frame rearrangements, and checked the results against IGoR. In a later analysis, hypergeometric tests were used to score TCR-TCR, TCR-HLA and TCR-CMV co-occurrence, with a repertoire-size bias correction applied to TCR pairs. False discovery rates were estimated in a later analysis by permuting HLA or CMV assignments 20 times. In a later analysis, co-occurring TCRs were grouped with DBSCAN, and TCRdist sequence similarity was added when clustering was performed within HLA-allele-positive subsets. Repertoires with fewer than 30,000 or more than 120,000 public chains, plus five repertoires with anomalous nucleotide sharing, were excluded from co-occurrence clustering. TCRdb obtained this table from immuneACCESS and retained in-frame rearrangements with V and J assigned. These tables miss some clones; where compared with another copy, unresolved V genes account for less than half of the shortfall, and the remainder is unexplained. That table furnishes V, J and clone size, whereas the DNA furnished D and trimming. In all, the sample holds about 170,000 clones, and roughly 73% of those were seen once. The ten largest account for 3% to 3.5% of the sample.

V ends up 0 bases short and J 0 bases short, with an unmatched junction base count of 11. The germline V gene sets CDR1 to MGHRA and CDR2 to YSYEKL. Spanning cysteine to phenylalanine, the CDR3 consists of 20 amino acids. Kept here is only the CDR3 DNA, which spans 60 bases and is read in frame from base 1. The rearrangement combines TRBV4-1 with TRBJ2-6; 7 nucleotides in the junction match TRBD1. The clonotype was recovered from a female donor in good health and CMV-seronegative. The sequenced sample was PBMCs. The CDR3 has the sequence CASSQEGVRDSSSGANVLTF. DNA sequence: TGCGCCAGCAGCCAAGAGGGGGTCCGGGACAGTAGCTCTGGGGCCAACGTCCTGACTTTC.